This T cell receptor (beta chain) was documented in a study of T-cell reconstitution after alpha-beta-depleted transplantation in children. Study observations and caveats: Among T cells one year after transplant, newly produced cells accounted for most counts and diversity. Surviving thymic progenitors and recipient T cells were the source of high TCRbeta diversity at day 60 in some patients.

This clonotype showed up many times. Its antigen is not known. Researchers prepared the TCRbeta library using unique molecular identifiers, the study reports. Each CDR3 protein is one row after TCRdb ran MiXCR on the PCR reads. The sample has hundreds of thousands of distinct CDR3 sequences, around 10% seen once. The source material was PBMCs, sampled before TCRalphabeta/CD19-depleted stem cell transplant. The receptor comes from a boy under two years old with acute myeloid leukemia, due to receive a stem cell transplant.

CDR3 protein: CASSLRERGYEQYF. CDR3 in DNA: TGTGCCAGCAGTTTGAGGGAGAGGGGGTACGAGCAGTACTTC. V gene TRBV12-3 or TRBV12-4 combines with J gene TRBJ2-7, with a tentative D call TRBD1 (6 bases). Trimming stripped 3 bases from V and 4 bases from J, with 13 bases between. The CDR3 contains 14 residues.